The source of this T cell receptor beta chain is a study of T cell repertoires in cytomegalovirus infection. On the study more broadly: Shared public TCR beta signatures pointed to both CMV infection and a matching HLA type.

With regard to this clonotype: Its antigen is currently unknown.

TCRdb fed the reads into MiXCR, producing one record per CDR3 protein. The data hold roughly 500,000 distinct CDR3 sequences, with over 9% observed a single time. The study, taken as a whole, reports: The cumulative frequency of public TCR beta families identified carriers of CMV plus the relevant HLA. Ex vivo, HLA-C-restricted CMV-specific TCR beta clonotypes prevailed over the rest of the response.

The CDR3 runs 14 residues. The germline V gene encodes CDR1 ENHRY and CDR2 SYGVKD. Trimming stripped 1 base from V and 0 bases from J, with 6 bases between. The clonotype was recovered from a human donor in good health (CMV status not recorded). Some clones in this sample may be carry-over from other donors' samples. The V and J genes are TRBV10-3 and TRBJ2-5, with TRBD2 as a possible D gene (5 bases). The sequencing sample was made of PBMCs. The CDR3 sequence: CAISEYSDQETQYF. DNA of the CDR3: TGTGCCATCAGTGAGTATAGCGACCAAGAGACCCAGTACTTC.